This T cell receptor (beta chain) was captured by sequencing in a study of CD8 T cells in Susac syndrome. Sequencing of TCR beta was undertaken in CD8+ and CD4+ T cells derived from blood. TEMRA cells were enriched by FACS, while CD8+ and CD4+ T cells were obtained through a negative isolation that was performed magnetically. Looked up from germline, CDR1 is MGHDK and CDR2 is SYGVNS. V dropped 6 bases and J dropped 5; count of bases not matched to a gene: 9. CDR3 length: 14 amino acids. With random hexamers, reverse transcription was performed on roughly 0.5 to 1 ug of RNA. An immunoSEQ multiplex PCR generated amplified TCR beta CDR3 products spanning 54 Vbeta and 13 Jbeta. TCRdb analysed the immunoSEQ multiplex PCR reads with MiXCR anew, one entry per CDR3 protein. The top ten clones hold over 0.3% of a sample with tens of thousands of distinct CDR3 sequences, around 94% of them seen once.

The sample was CD4+ T cells from PBMCs. The receptor comes from a human donor with Susac syndrome. The V call is TRBV25-1, the J call TRBJ2-5; 7 bases are a match to TRBD1. The CDR3 here is CASSPSGQSETQYF. DNA for the CDR3: TGTGCCAGCAGCCCGTCGGGACAGTCGGAGACCCAGTACTTC.